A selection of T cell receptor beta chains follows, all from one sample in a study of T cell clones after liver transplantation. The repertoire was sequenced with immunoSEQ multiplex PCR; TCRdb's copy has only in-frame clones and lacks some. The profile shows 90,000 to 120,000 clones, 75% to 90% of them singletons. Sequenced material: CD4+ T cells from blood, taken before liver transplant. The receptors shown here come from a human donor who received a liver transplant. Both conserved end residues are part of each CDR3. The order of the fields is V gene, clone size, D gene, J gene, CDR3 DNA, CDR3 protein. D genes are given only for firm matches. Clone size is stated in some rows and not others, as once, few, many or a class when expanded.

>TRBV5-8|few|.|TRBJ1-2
TGTGCCAGCAGCTTGGATTCCTATGGCTACACCTTC
CASSLDSYGYTF
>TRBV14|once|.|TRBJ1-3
TGTGCCAGCAGCCAAGAAGGGTATCGACCGGGAAACACCATATATTTT
CASSQEGYRPGNTIYF
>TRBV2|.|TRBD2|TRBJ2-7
TGTGCCAGCAGTGAAGGCGGGGGCCTAGCGGGTCTAATCTCCTACGAGCAGTACTTC
CASSEGGGLAGLISYEQYF
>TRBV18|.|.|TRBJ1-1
TGTGCCAGCTCACTCAAGGGGGGCACTGAAGCTTTCTTT
CASSLKGGTEAFF
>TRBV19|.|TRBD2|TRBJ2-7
TGTGCCACGAGGGACTACCGATGGGAGCAGTACTTC
CATRDYRWEQYF
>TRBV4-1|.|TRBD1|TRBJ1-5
TGCGCCAGCAGCCAGACAGGGTATGAAAATCAGCCCCAGCATTTT
CASSQTGYENQPQHF
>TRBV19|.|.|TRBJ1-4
TGTGCCAGTAGTATATCCGGCCGAGGTGAAAAACTGTTTTTT
CASSISGRGEKLFF
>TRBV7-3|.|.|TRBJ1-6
TGTGCCAGCAGCCAGGACAGTCTTAATTCACCCCTCCACTTT
CASSQDSLNSPLHF
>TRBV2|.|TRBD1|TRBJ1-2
TGTGCCAGCAGTGAATATTTCGTAGGACAGGGGAAAATATATGGCTACACCTTC
CASSEYFVGQGKIYGYTF
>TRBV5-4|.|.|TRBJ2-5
TGTGCCAGCAGCTTGGTTTCGGGTTCGGGAGAGACCCAGTACTTC
CASSLVSGSGETQYF
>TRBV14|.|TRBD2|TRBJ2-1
TGTGCCAGCAGCCAAAGAGCGGGATTCGACTACAATGAGCAGTTCTTC
CASSQRAGFDYNEQFF
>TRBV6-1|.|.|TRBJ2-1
TGTGCCAGCATCCTCGGAGGAGCAGTGAATGAGCAGTTCTTC
CASILGGAVNEQFF
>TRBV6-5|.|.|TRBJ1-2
TGTGCCAGCAGTTATCGGTCTCAGGTTAACTATGGCTACACCTTC
CASSYRSQVNYGYTF
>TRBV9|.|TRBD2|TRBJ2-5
TGTGCCAGCAGCGCCCATAGCGGGAGGACAGAGACCCAGTACTTC
CASSAHSGRTETQYF
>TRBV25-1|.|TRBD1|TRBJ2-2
TGTGCCAGCAGTGCTCCCGACAGGGGAACGGGGGAGCTGTTTTTT
CASSAPDRGTGELFF
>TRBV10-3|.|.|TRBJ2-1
TGTGCCATCAGTGGACAGGAGAGCTACAATGAGCAGTTCTTC
CAISGQESYNEQFF
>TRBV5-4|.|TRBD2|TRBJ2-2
TGTGCCAGCAGCACTGGAGGGACTAGCGGGGGTAATACCGGGGAGCTGTTTTTT
CASSTGGTSGGNTGELFF
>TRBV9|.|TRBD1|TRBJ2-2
TGTGCCAGCACCCGGGACAGGGGGACCGGGGAGCTGTTTTTT
CASTRDRGTGELFF
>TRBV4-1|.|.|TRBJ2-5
TGCGCCAGCAGCCGACCCGGGACCGCGGAGACCCAGTACTTC
CASSRPGTAETQYF
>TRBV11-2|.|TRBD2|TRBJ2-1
TGTGCCAGCAGCTTAGCAAGCGGGGGGGCCTCTGATGAGCAGTTCTTC
CASSLASGGASDEQFF
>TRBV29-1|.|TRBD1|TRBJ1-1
TGCAGCGTTGAAGGCCAGGGGGCTTCTGAAGCTTTCTTT
CSVEGQGASEAFF
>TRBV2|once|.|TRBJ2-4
TGTGCCAGCAATAGTGGGGACTCCCTAGCCAAAAACATTCAGTACTTC
CASNSGDSLAKNIQYF
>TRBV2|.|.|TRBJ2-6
TGTGCCAGTACGGGGCCTGGGGCCAACGTCCTGACTTTC
CASTGPGANVLTF
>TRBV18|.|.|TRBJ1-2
TGTGCCAGCTCATATGCCAGTCCTAGCAACGGCTACACCTTC
CASSYASPSNGYTF
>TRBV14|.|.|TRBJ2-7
TGTGCCAGCAGCCACGGGGGCTGGGGTCCCGGGAGCGAGCAGTACTTC
CASSHGGWGPGSEQYF
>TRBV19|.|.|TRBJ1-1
TGTGCCAGTAAGCGGGGGAGCACTGAAGCTTTCTTT
CASKRGSTEAFF
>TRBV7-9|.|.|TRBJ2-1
TGTGCCAGCAAGCGGTTACGAGACAATGAGCAGTTCTTC
CASKRLRDNEQFF
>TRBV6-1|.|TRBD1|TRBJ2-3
TGTGCCAGCAGGGAGACAGGGATGAGGACAGATACGCAGTATTTT
CASRETGMRTDTQYF
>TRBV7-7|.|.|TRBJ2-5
TGTGCCAGCAGCTTTAGCGTAGGAGAGACCCAGTACTTC
CASSFSVGETQYF
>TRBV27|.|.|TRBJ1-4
TGTGCCAGCAGGGACAGATCAACTAATGAAAAACTGTTTTTT
CASRDRSTNEKLFF
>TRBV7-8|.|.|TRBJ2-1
TGTGCCAGCAGCTTAGACGACAGCAATGAGCAGTTCTTC
CASSLDDSNEQFF
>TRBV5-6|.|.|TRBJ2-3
TGTGCCAGCAGCCCAAGGCAGAGCACAGATACGCAGTATTTT
CASSPRQSTDTQYF
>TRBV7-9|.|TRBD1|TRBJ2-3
TGTGCCAGCAGAAGGGACAGTCCAGATACGCAGTATTTT
CASRRDSPDTQYF
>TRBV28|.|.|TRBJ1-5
TGTGCCAGCAGTCTTACAGCGAGTGGCAATCAGCCCCAGCATTTT
CASSLTASGNQPQHF
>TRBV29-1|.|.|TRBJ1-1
TGCAGCGTTGAAACCCACAGTATGAACACTGAAGCTTTCTTT
CSVETHSMNTEAFF
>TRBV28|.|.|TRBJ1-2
TGTGCCAGCAGTTTTGAGGGGCCTGAAGGGTGGTCTGGCTACACCTTC
CASSFEGPEGWSGYTF
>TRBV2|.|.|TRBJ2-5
TGTGCCAGCGGGGAGACCCAGTACTTC
CASGETQYF
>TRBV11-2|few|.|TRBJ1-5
TGTGCCAGCAGCTTAGAAGGGCTTAGCAATCAGCCCCAGCATTTT
CASSLEGLSNQPQHF
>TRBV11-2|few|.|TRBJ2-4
TGTGCCAGCAGTCACGGGCGGGCAAAAAACATTCAGTACTTC
CASSHGRAKNIQYF
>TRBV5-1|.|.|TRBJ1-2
TGCGCCAGCAGTCCCCCAGGGGCCCCTAACTATGGCTACACCTTC
CASSPPGAPNYGYTF
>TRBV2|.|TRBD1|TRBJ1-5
TGTGCCAGCAGTGGACAGGGGGCGCGCAATCAGCCCCAGCATTTT
CASSGQGARNQPQHF
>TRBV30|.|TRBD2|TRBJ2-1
TGTGCCTGGGGGCAGCAAGCGGGAGTTTCGGGCAATGAGCAGTTCTTC
CAWGQQAGVSGNEQFF
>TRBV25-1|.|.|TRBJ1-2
TGTGCCAGCAGTCCCTGGGACCGCCAAAGAAACTATGGCTACACCTTC
CASSPWDRQRNYGYTF
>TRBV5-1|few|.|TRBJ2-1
TGCGCCAGCAGGACTGACACCATTGAGCAGTTCTTC
CASRTDTIEQFF
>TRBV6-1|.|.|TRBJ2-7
TGTGCCAGCGGGCAGGAAAGACAATACGAGCAGTACTTC
CASGQERQYEQYF
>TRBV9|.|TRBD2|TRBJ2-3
TGTGCCAGCAGCCTCCGCGGGAGTGAAGATACGCAGTATTTT
CASSLRGSEDTQYF
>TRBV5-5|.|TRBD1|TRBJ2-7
TGTGCCAGCAGCAGACAGGGGGCCTACGAGCAGTACTTC
CASSRQGAYEQYF
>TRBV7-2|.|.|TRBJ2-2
TGTGCCAGCAGCTTAGTAGGCTTGGTGACCGGGGAGCTGTTTTTT
CASSLVGLVTGELFF
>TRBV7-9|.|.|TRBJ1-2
TGTGCCAGCAGCTTAGGGACCGTTAACTATGGCTACACCTTC
CASSLGTVNYGYTF
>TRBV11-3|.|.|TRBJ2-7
TGTGCCAGCAGCTCAAAACCTCCCCCCTACGAGCAGTACTTC
CASSSKPPPYEQYF
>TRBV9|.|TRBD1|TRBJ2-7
TGTGCCAGCAGCGTAGGTGGGACAGGGTCCCTCGAGCAGTACTTC
CASSVGGTGSLEQYF